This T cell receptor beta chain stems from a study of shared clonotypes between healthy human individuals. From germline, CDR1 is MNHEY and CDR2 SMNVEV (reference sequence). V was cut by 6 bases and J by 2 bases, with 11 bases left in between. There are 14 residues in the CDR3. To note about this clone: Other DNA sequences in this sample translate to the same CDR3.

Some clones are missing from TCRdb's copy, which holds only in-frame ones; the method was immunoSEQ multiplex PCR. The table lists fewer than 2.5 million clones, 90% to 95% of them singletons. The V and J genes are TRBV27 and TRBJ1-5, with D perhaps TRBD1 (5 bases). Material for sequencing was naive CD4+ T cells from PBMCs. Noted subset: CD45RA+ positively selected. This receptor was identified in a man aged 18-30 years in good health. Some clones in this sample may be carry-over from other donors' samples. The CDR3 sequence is CASRGRGGNQPQHF. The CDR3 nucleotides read TGTGCCAGCAGAGGGAGGGGTGGCAATCAGCCCCAGCATTTT.